Listed here is a single T cell receptor beta chain. The antigen is undetermined. This CDR3 contains 14 residues. V was pared by 6 bases and J by 7 bases, with 3 bases of the junction left unmatched. Germline V gene data show CDR1 as MNHNY and CDR2 as SVGAGI (reference sequence). The sample is drawn from a study of shared clonotypes between healthy human individuals. The repertoire was sequenced with immunoSEQ multiplex PCR; TCRdb's copy has only in-frame clones and lacks some. This repertoire shows around 2,000,000 clones, over 85% found once; its top ten account for more than 0.1%. Study findings and constraints: The generation probabilities recorded for non-shared clonotypes fell below those of clonotypes shared by all four donors.

The sequence was obtained from a young man in good health. Sequencing used naive CD4+ T cells sorted from blood. Stated subset: CD45RA+ positively selected. V is TRBV6-6 and J is TRBJ2-3, with TRBD2 matching over 14 bases. CDR3 coding DNA: TGTGCCAGCAGGGGGACTAGCGGGAGAAATACGCAGTATTTT. This codes for CASRGTSGRNTQYF.